Here is one T cell receptor (beta chain) with its context. MiXCR was run by TCRdb on the PCR reads, yielding one entry per CDR3 protein. The sample carries around 300,000 distinct CDR3 sequences, 24% recorded once. The data stem from a study of molecular identifiers for immune sequencing clone quantification. The germline V gene has CDR1 LGHNA and CDR2 YSLEER. The CDR3 totals 16 residues. V gave up 5 bases and J gave up 1 base, with 16 bases separating them. Sequenced material: naive CD8+ T cells from blood, with Jurkat cell RNA spiked in. The subset: FACS-sorted CD8+CD4-CCR7+CD45RA+ naive T cells. The source is a human donor in good health. Some libraries in this study had Jurkat cell RNA spiked in. The rearrangement uses TRBV4-3 and TRBJ2-3; possibly TRBD2 for D (7 bases). In DNA, the CDR3 is TGCGCCAGCAGCAAAAACGCGGGGGCCGGCACAGATACGCAGTATTTT. It yields the protein CASSKNAGAGTDTQYF.